This T cell receptor beta chain was captured by sequencing in a study of OX40 agonist ivuxolimab in advanced cancers. The table came from immunoSEQ multiplex PCR; TCRdb's copy has only in-frame clones and leaves some out. The table records some 74,000 clones, over 75% of them present only once. Germline values: CDR1 LGHNT, CDR2 FRNRAP. This CDR3 is built from 11 residues. V gave up 8 bases and J gave up 10 bases, with 12 bases separating them. This clonotype was obtained from an adult with an advanced solid tumor such as melanoma, head and neck, liver or kidney cancer. The chain employs TRBV12-5 and TRBJ2-1, with D unclear. The specimen was CD4+ or CD8+ T cells sorted from blood, collected in a trial of the OX40 agonist ivuxolimab. The CDR3 bases are TGTGCTAGTTCCCGCGAAGGGGAGCAGTTCTTC. It translates to CASSREGEQFF.